This T cell receptor beta chain was recovered during a study of control samples from healthy donors and cancer patients. Germline-derived CDR1 and CDR2 are MDHEN and SYDVKM. The ends were cut back, 7 bases at V and 10 bases at J, with 11 bases in the middle. The CDR3 consists of 11 residues. Sequencing used immunoSEQ multiplex PCR; TCRdb keeps in-frame clones, though not all of them. Counted here are 130,000 or so clones, roughly 89% occurring once; the ten biggest clones make up just over 7.5%. This clone was found a few times. This sequence originates from a man aged 45-65 years with head and neck cancer. Material for sequencing was PBMCs. The chain has TRBV28 and TRBJ1-5; D not certain. As DNA, the CDR3 is TGTGCCAGCAATTTTCAAGGTCCCCAGCATTTT. Its translation: CASNFQGPQHF.